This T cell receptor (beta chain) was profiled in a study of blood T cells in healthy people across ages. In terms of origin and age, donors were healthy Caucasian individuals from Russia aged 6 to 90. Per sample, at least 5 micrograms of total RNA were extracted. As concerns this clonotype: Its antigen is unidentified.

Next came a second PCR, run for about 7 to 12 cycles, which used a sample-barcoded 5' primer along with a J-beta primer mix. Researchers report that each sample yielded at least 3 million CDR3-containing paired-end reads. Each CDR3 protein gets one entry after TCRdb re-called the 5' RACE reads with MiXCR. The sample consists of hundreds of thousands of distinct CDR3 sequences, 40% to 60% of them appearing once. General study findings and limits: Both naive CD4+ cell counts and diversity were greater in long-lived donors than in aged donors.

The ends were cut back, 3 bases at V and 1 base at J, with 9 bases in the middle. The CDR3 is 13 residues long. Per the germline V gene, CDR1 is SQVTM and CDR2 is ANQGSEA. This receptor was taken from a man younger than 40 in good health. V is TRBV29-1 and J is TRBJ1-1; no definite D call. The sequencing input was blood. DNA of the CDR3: TGCAGCGTTGACAAGACGGAGAACACTGAAGCTTTCTTT. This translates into CSVDKTENTEAFF.